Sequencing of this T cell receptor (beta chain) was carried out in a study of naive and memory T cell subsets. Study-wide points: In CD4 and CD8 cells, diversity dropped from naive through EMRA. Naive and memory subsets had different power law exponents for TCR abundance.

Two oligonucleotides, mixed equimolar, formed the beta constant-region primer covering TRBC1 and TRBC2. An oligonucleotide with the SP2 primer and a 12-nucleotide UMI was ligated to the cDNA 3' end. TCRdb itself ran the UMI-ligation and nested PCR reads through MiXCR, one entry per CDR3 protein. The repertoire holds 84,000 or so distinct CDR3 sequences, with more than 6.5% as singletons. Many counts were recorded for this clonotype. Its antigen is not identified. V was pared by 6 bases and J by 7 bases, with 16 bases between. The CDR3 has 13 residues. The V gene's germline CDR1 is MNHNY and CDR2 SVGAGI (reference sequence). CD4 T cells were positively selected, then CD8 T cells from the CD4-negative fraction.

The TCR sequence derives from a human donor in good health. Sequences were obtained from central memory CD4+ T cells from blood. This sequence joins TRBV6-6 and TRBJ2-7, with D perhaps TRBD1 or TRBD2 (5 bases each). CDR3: CASRYHGAGEQYF. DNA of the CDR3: TGTGCCAGCAGGTACCACGGGGCAGGGGAGCAGTACTTC.